The 27 T cell receptor beta chains listed next were all sequenced from one sample in a study of CD8 T cells in ankylosing spondylitis. TCRdb called the 5' RACE reads again in MiXCR, with one record for every CDR3 protein. The table shows about 220,000 distinct CDR3 sequences, with over 9.5% occurring only once. Sequenced input: blood, either unsorted or a sorted T cell fraction (not recorded which). The source of these receptors is a male donor with ankylosing spondylitis or in good health (not recorded which).

In its sample, this clonotype was seen a few times. The J gene is TRBJ1-2, the V gene TRBV5-6; D uncertain. Germline CDR1 reads SGHDT; CDR2 reads YYEEEE. The length of the CDR3 is 13 residues. V lost 0 bases to trimming and J lost 2 bases, with 5 bases between them. CDR3 protein: CASSLEQNYGYTF. CDR3 sequence (DNA): TGTGCCAGCAGCTTGGAGCAAAACTATGGCTACACCTTC.

This clonotype occurred many times. This chain uses TRBV25-1 with TRBJ2-1; a possible D gene is TRBD1 (5 bases). Trimming pared 1 base from V and 8 bases from J, leaving 12 bases between. CDR3 length: 14 amino acids. From germline, CDR1 is MGHDK and CDR2 SYGVNS. CDR3 nucleotide sequence: TGTGCCAGCAGTGAATTGAGAGTAGGGGATGAGCAGTTCTTC. Translating it yields CASSELRVGDEQFF.

V gene TRBV28 combines with J gene TRBJ2-7, with 12 positions matching TRBD1. This CDR3 spans 17 amino acids. CDR1 and CDR2 from the germline V gene are MDHEN and SYDVKM. V dropped 6 bases and J dropped 4; count of bases not matched to a gene: 13. CDR3 loop: CASRTGTGGVGYYEQYF. CDR3 nucleotides: TGTGCCAGCAGGACCGGGACAGGGGGCGTGGGGTATTACGAGCAGTACTTC.

This clonotype was found many times. The chain couples TRBV15 to TRBJ2-3, with 7 bases lining up with TRBD1. The CDR3 spans 14 residues. V was clipped by 3 bases and J by 3 bases; unmatched bases: 3. CDR1 and CDR2 (germline): LNHNV, YYDKDF (reference sequence). The CDR3 is CATSSKQGTDTQYF. CDR3 bases: TGTGCCACCAGCAGCAAACAGGGGACAGATACGCAGTATTTT.

This clonotype was detected ten times or more. The V and J genes are TRBV5-1 and TRBJ2-5; TRBD1 might be the D (6 bases). This CDR3 contains 14 residues. The germline V gene encodes CDR1 SGHRS and CDR2 YFSETQ. Trimming removed 7 bases at V and 1 base at J, with 14 bases between. The CDR3 sequence is CASGTGGSQETQYF. In DNA, the CDR3 is TGCGCCAGCGGTACTGGGGGCTCCCAAGAGACCCAGTACTTC.

This clonotype was seen many times. The chain has TRBV12-3 or TRBV12-4 and TRBJ2-1, with 15 bases lining up with TRBD2. Germline trimming cut 5 bases from V and 2 bases from J; bases unmatched to any gene: 4. The CDR3 runs 17 residues. CDR3 DNA: TGTGCCAGCAGTCGGACTAGCGGGGGGGGGACCTACAATGAGCAGTTCTTC. Protein product: CASSRTSGGGTYNEQFF.

This clonotype was counted ten times or more. V is TRBV12-3 or TRBV12-4 and J is TRBJ2-5, with 7 bases identical to TRBD2. V lost 3 bases to trimming and J lost 5 bases; unmatched junction nucleotides: 3. CDR3 length: 13 residues. CDR3 DNA sequence: TGTGCCAGCAGTTTCGGGGGGTGGGAGACCCAGTACTTC. As protein: CASSFGGWETQYF.

This clonotype was counted at least ten times. This sequence joins TRBV14 and TRBJ1-2; perhaps TRBD1 as D (5 bases). Trimming removed 0 bases from V and 9 bases from J, with 20 bases in between. Germline assignment: CDR1 SGHDN and CDR2 FVKESK. There are 16 residues in the CDR3. CDR3 amino acids: CASSQELTRGSMRYTF. The CDR3 nucleotides are TGTGCCAGCAGCCAAGAGTTAACAAGGGGAAGTATGCGCTACACCTTC.

This clonotype was seen repeatedly, ten times or more. The V gene is TRBV29-1, the J gene TRBJ2-5; the D gene is possibly TRBD2 (6 bases). The germline V gene encodes CDR1 SQVTM and CDR2 ANQGSEA. Deletions cut 6 bases from V and 0 bases from J, with 14 bases between. The CDR3 extends over 14 amino acids. The DNA of the CDR3 is TGCAGCGTCCGGACTACACCGTACCAAGAGACCCAGTACTTC. As protein: CSVRTTPYQETQYF.

The table lists this clonotype with many counts. The chain couples TRBV15 to TRBJ2-6; 7 positions match TRBD1. The CDR3 is 17 amino acids. Trimming at V came to 7 bases and at J to 4 bases, leaving 13 bases not matched to a gene. Germline V lookup: CDR1 LNHNV, CDR2 YYDKDF (reference sequence). The CDR3 is CATNQDRVVTGANVLTF. The CDR3 DNA is TGTGCCACCAACCAAGACAGGGTTGTAACCGGGGCCAACGTCCTGACTTTC.

J is TRBJ2-7 and V is TRBV6-1; no reliable D call. Deletions cut 7 bases from V and 1 base from J, with 14 bases between. The CDR3 contains 14 residues. Germline CDR1 MNHNS, CDR2 SASEGT. The CDR3 DNA is TGTGCCAGCACCATCACGGTGGATTCCTACGAGCAGTACTTC. Its translation is CASTITVDSYEQYF.

This clonotype was seen at least ten times. V usage is TRBV5-1 and J usage is TRBJ2-1; 7 bases line up with TRBD2. CDR1 is SGHRS, CDR2 YFSETQ, per germline. The V segment lost 1 base and the J segment 6 bases; nucleotides outside the gene matches: 7. The CDR3 is made up of 15 amino acids. The CDR3 region is CASSLTGGSANEQFF. The CDR3 nucleotides are TGCGCCAGCAGCTTGACGGGGGGATCGGCCAATGAGCAGTTCTTC.

Details on this clonotype: A read error may be the cause here, since a much bigger clone is one base away. The CDR3 DNA is TGTGCCAGCACTACCTGGGGGGGTTTCACAGATACGCAGTATTTT. This encodes CASTTWGGFTDTQYF. The chain employs TRBV12-3 or TRBV12-4 and TRBJ2-3, with 7 bases identical to TRBD2. This CDR3 is 15 amino acids long. J gave up 2 bases and V 7 bases, and 9 bases lay outside the gene matches.

This clonotype was observed many times. The gene calls are TRBV20-1 and TRBJ1-1, with 9 bases identical to TRBD1. This CDR3 is built from 15 residues. Germline V gene data show CDR1 as DFQATT and CDR2 as SNEGSKA (reference sequence). Germline trimming cut 0 bases from V and 3 bases from J; bases unmatched to any gene: 5. CDR3 in amino acids: CSARDHRQGDTEAFF. Written as DNA, the CDR3 is TGCAGTGCTAGAGATCATAGACAGGGGGACACTGAAGCTTTCTTT.

This clonotype was counted many times. The genes are TRBV9 and TRBJ2-1; 11 nucleotides align to TRBD2. This CDR3 spans 16 amino acids. Unmatched junction bases numbered 5, after V lost 2 bases and J lost 4 bases. Per germline, CDR1 SGDLS and CDR2 YYNGEE. In DNA form, the CDR3 reads TGTGCCAGCAGCGTCGGCGGGACTAGCGGATACAATGAGCAGTTCTTC. Protein product: CASSVGGTSGYNEQFF.

This clonotype has more than one count but fewer than ten. A read error may be the cause here, since a much bigger clone is one base away. The chain combines TRBV20-1 with TRBJ2-3; D not certain. Trimming left V 1 base short and J 1 base short, with 3 bases between. Germline CDR1 is DFQATT and CDR2 is SNEGSKA (reference sequence). This CDR3 has 12 residues. CDR3: CSARGGTDTQYF. For the CDR3, the DNA is TGCAGTGCTAGAGGGGGCACAGATACGCAGTATTTT.

This clonotype was found a few times. V usage is TRBV6-1 and J usage is TRBJ2-3; no reliable D call. The V gene lost 5 bases and the J gene lost 4 bases, with 13 bases spanning the gap. CDR3 size: 14 residues. The V gene's germline CDR1 is MNHNS and CDR2 SASEGT. This chain's CDR3 is CASSLRTGPDTQYF. CDR3 DNA: TGTGCCAGCAGTCTCCGGACCGGCCCAGATACGCAGTATTTT.

This clonotype was counted a few times. This chain joins TRBV24-1 and TRBJ1-5, with a tentative D call TRBD1 (6 bases). With 6 bases removed from V and 2 bases from J, the gap between germline ends came to 22 bases. The CDR3 is 18 residues long. CDR1 and CDR2 (germline): KGHDR, SFDVKD. The CDR3 coding sequence is TGTGCCACCAGTCACCTGGGGGCTGTGGGGATGGGCAATCAGCCCCAGCATTTT. It specifies CATSHLGAVGMGNQPQHF.

This clonotype was observed a few times. Written as DNA, the CDR3 is TGTGCCAGCAGCCGGCCCGGGACAGCCACCAATTCACCCCTCCACTTT. Translation gives CASSRPGTATNSPLHF. The rearrangement uses TRBV5-5 and TRBJ1-6; TRBD1 matches at 7 bases. The CDR3 extends over 16 amino acids. CDR1 is SGHKS, CDR2 YYEKEE, per germline (reference sequence). Trimming took 4 bases from V and 7 from J; bases not matched to a gene: 11.

There are many counts of this clonotype. Written as DNA, the CDR3 is TGTGCCAGCAGCCAGTCCGGTTTGGACAAAAACATTCAGTACTTC. It codes for CASSQSGLDKNIQYF. V and J are TRBV11-2 and TRBJ2-4; D call uncertain. The CDR3 has 15 residues. Germline V gene lookup returns CDR1 SGHAT and CDR2 FQNNGV. Trimming took 5 bases from V and 3 from J, leaving 14 bases between them.

The sample holds many counts of this clonotype. The V call is TRBV5-1, the J call TRBJ2-5; D tentatively reads TRBD1 or TRBD2 (6 bases each). This CDR3 has 15 residues. Trimming pared 5 bases from V and 5 bases from J, leaving 19 bases between. Germline values: CDR1 SGHRS, CDR2 YFSETQ. In DNA form, the CDR3 reads TGCGCCAGCAGACCAACATTCCGGGGGCCGGAGACCCAGTACTTC. It translates to CASRPTFRGPETQYF.

This clonotype was detected ten times or more. The chain couples TRBV6-5 to TRBJ1-6, with D hard to call. CDR1 and CDR2 from the germline V gene are MNHEY and SVGAGI. V lost 6 bases, J lost 8 bases, and 8 bases lay in between. The CDR3 consists of 12 residues. The CDR3 coding sequence is TGTGCCAGCAGCCTAGGAGATTCACCCCTCCACTTT. Translating it yields CASSLGDSPLHF.

This clonotype was detected only a few times. The V call is TRBV4-2, the J call TRBJ2-3, with D perhaps given as TRBD1 or TRBD2 (6 bases each). Trimming removed 0 bases from V and 0 bases from J, with 16 bases in between. The length of the CDR3 is 18 residues. Germline V gives CDR1 LGHNA, CDR2 YNFKEQ. The CDR3: CASSQEGGGFTSTDTQYF. CDR3 nucleotides: TGTGCCAGCAGCCAAGAAGGAGGGGGATTTACTAGCACAGATACGCAGTATTTT.

This clonotype came up many times. This chain connects TRBV5-1 to TRBJ2-1; 11 nucleotides line up with TRBD2. Germline CDR1 reads SGHRS; CDR2 reads YFSETQ. This CDR3 has 16 amino acids. Unmatched junction bases numbered 8, after V lost 4 bases and J lost 5 bases. CDR3 loop: CASSPLLAGADNEQFF. The CDR3 region has the DNA TGCGCCAGCAGCCCTTTACTAGCGGGGGCGGACAATGAGCAGTTCTTC. Full variable domain (remainder filled in from reference TRBV5-1 and TRBJ2-1): KAGVTQTPRYLIKTRGQQVTLSCSPISGHRSVSWYQQTPGQGLQFLFEYFSETQRNKGNFPGRFSGRQFSNSRSEMNVSTLELGDSALYLCASSPLLAGADNEQFFGPGTRLTVL.

This clonotype was detected many times. CDR3 sequence reads: CASSLNSYNEQFF. CDR3 nucleotides: TGTGCCAGCAGCTTAAATTCCTACAATGAGCAGTTCTTC. This chain links TRBV11-3 with TRBJ2-1; D not resolved. CDR1 is SGHNT and CDR2 is YENEEA in the germline V gene. The length of the CDR3 is 13 residues. The V end lost 2 bases, the J end lost 1 base, and 3 bases lay between the germline ends.

Regarding this clonotype: This may come from a read error, since a much larger clone is one base off. V gene TRBV10-3 combines with J gene TRBJ2-5; 9 bases map to TRBD1. CDR3 length equals 15 residues. Germline CDR1 is ENHRY and CDR2 is SYGVKD. The CDR3: CANSEGTGRQETQYF. The DNA for the CDR3 is TGTGCCAACAGTGAGGGGACAGGGAGACAAGAGACCCAGTACTTC.

This clonotype was picked up one time. This chain connects TRBV9 to TRBJ2-2; 8 nucleotides align to TRBD2. Trimming at V came to 6 bases and at J to 8 bases, leaving 12 bases not matched to a gene. The germline gives CDR1 SGDLS, CDR2 YYNGEE. The CDR3 has 15 amino acids. The DNA for the CDR3 is TGTGCCAGCAACTCGAAGCTGGGCGGGAGGGGGGAGCTGTTTTTT. This translates into CASNSKLGGRGELFF.